The 17 T cell receptor beta chains below come from one sample, sequenced in a study of blood T cell repertoires in COVID-19 (TCRdb year 2020). The method was the immunoSEQ multiplex PCR assay. The source is immuneACCESS, and TCRdb retained only in-frame sequences with V and J called. Part of the clones is not carried over; for the studies checked, unresolved V genes explain less than half of this, and the remainder is unexplained. For this sample the table gives 200,000 to 250,000 clones, of which 86% were detected only once. The ten largest clonotypes hold roughly 2.3% of the sample. Sequenced input: peripheral blood. These receptors all stem from a man in his thirties or forties who had recovered from COVID-19.

The chain joins TRBV5-1 to TRBJ1-1; a possible D gene is TRBD1 (6 bases). Trimming cost V 5 bases and J 3 bases, with 11 bases left between them. The CDR3 has 13 amino acids. The germline V gene encodes CDR1 SGHRS and CDR2 YFSETQ. This CDR3 is CASRAGADTEAFF. CDR3 DNA sequence: TGCGCCAGCAGGGCGGGGGCTGACACTGAAGCTTTCTTT. The full variable domain, in which reference TRBV5-1 and TRBJ1-1 provide the parts outside the CDR3, is KAGVTQTPRYLIKTRGQQVTLSCSPISGHRSVSWYQQTPGQGLQFLFEYFSETQRNKGNFPGRFSGRQFSNSRSEMNVSTLELGDSALYLCASRAGADTEAFFGQGTRLTVV.

This sequence joins TRBV19 and TRBJ1-1, with 7 nucleotides matching TRBD1. Per the germline V gene, CDR1 is LNHDA and CDR2 is SQIVND (reference sequence). The CDR3 has 16 residues. Trimming cost V 7 bases and J 5 bases; bases outside gene matches: 16. The CDR3 is CASNSGGLGSTTEAFF. In DNA, the CDR3 is TGTGCCAGTAACTCAGGGGGTTTAGGTTCTACGACTGAAGCTTTCTTT.

The chain recombines TRBV7-9 with TRBJ2-7, with 10 bases matching TRBD1. The length of the CDR3 is 14 residues. V was pared by 5 bases and J by 3 bases, with 4 bases of the junction left unmatched. The V gene's germline CDR1 is SEHNR and CDR2 FQNEAQ (reference sequence). The CDR3 loop is CASSTRTGGYEQYF. As DNA, the CDR3 is TGTGCCAGCAGCACACGGACAGGGGGCTACGAGCAGTACTTC.

The chain links TRBV27 to TRBJ2-7, with D perhaps TRBD2 (5 bases). CDR1 is MNHEY and CDR2 is SMNVEV in the germline V gene (reference sequence). The CDR3 totals 13 residues. V lost 4 bases and J 6 bases, leaving 13 bases between the germline ends. The chain's CDR3 is CASSYGELGEQYF. CDR3 in DNA: TGTGCCAGCAGTTACGGGGAACTGGGCGAGCAGTACTTC.

CDR3 in DNA: TGCGCCAGCAGCTTTGGAGAGAGTAATGAAAAACTGTTTTTT. It codes for CASSFGESNEKLFF. The genes are TRBV5-1 and TRBJ1-4; no reliable D call. Germline-derived CDR1 and CDR2 are SGHRS and YFSETQ. The CDR3 totals 14 residues. V was clipped by 2 bases and J by 4 bases, with 9 bases between them. Together with reference TRBV5-1 and TRBJ1-4, the CDR3 gives the full variable domain: KAGVTQTPRYLIKTRGQQVTLSCSPISGHRSVSWYQQTPGQGLQFLFEYFSETQRNKGNFPGRFSGRQFSNSRSEMNVSTLELGDSALYLCASSFGESNEKLFFGSGTQLSVL.

The chain carries TRBV6-2 or TRBV6-3 and TRBJ2-7; 8 positions match TRBD2. CDR3 size: 15 residues. The germline gives CDR1 MNHEY, CDR2 SVGEGT. V shed 5 bases, J shed 0 bases, and the junction held 6 bases outside the gene matches. CDR3 in amino acids: CASSEAGGRSYEQYF. DNA for the CDR3: TGTGCCAGCAGTGAGGCGGGGGGCCGCTCCTACGAGCAGTACTTC.

The CDR3 DNA reads as TGTGCCAGCAGTCCACAGGGGAAAAATGAAAAACTGTTTTTT. As protein: CASSPQGKNEKLFF. V and J are TRBV27 and TRBJ1-4; 7 bases map to TRBD1. This CDR3 comprises 14 residues. V shed 5 bases and J 5 bases; nucleotides not matched to a gene: 5. The germline V gene encodes CDR1 MNHEY and CDR2 SMNVEV (reference sequence).

V is TRBV15 and J is TRBJ1-2; TRBD1 aligns across 10 bases. The germline gives CDR1 LNHNV, CDR2 YYDKDF (reference sequence). V was pared by 7 bases and J by 6 bases, with 5 bases of the junction left unmatched. The CDR3 loop spans 13 amino acids. Written as DNA, the CDR3 is TGTGCCACCACCCCAGGGACAGGGGATGGCTACACCTTC. Protein: CATTPGTGDGYTF.

This clone was recorded a few times. V gene TRBV19 combines with J gene TRBJ1-6; a possible D gene is TRBD1 (5 bases). The V gene lost 7 bases and the J gene lost 7 bases, with 17 bases spanning the gap. CDR1 LNHDA and CDR2 SQIVND come from the germline V gene (reference sequence). CDR3 length: 15 amino acids. Written as DNA, the CDR3 is TGTGCCAGTACTAATACACGCGGGGGGAATTCACCCCTCCACTTT. It specifies CASTNTRGGNSPLHF.

This clone was recorded a few times. V gene TRBV9 combines with J gene TRBJ1-1; 10 positions match TRBD1. Germline CDR1 and CDR2: SGDLS and YYNGEE. J lost 9 bases, V lost 3 bases, and 2 bases had no gene match. The CDR3 runs 12 residues. The CDR3: CASSGQGAQAFF. CDR3 DNA sequence: TGTGCCAGCAGCGGACAGGGGGCGCAAGCTTTCTTT.

This clone came up a few times. The J gene is TRBJ1-1, the V gene TRBV12-3 or TRBV12-4; a possible D gene is TRBD1 (6 bases). The germline V and J ends were trimmed by 8 bases and 1 base, with 11 bases remaining between them. CDR3 length: 13 amino acids. CDR3 protein: CASVLQGNTEAFF. The CDR3, as DNA: TGTGCCAGCGTTCTACAGGGGAACACTGAAGCTTTCTTT.

This clone was seen a few times. The V gene is TRBV5-1, the J gene TRBJ1-1, with D perhaps TRBD1 (6 bases). V shed 4 bases and J shed 2 bases, with 12 bases lying between them. This CDR3 region has 14 residues. Germline values: CDR1 SGHRS, CDR2 YFSETQ. The CDR3 DNA is TGCGCCAGCAGCCAAACGACAGGTAACACTGAAGCTTTCTTT. Encoded protein: CASSQTTGNTEAFF.

The genes are TRBV4-2 and TRBJ2-7, with D maybe TRBD2 (5 bases). With 3 bases removed from V and 0 bases from J, the gap between germline ends came to 12 bases. CDR3 length: 15 residues. Germline values: CDR1 LGHNA, CDR2 YNFKEQ. The CDR3 region is CASSQTHGGSYEQYF. CDR3 nucleotides: TGTGCCAGCAGCCAGACACACGGAGGCTCCTACGAGCAGTACTTC.

The rearrangement uses TRBV7-2 and TRBJ1-3; no reliable D call. In germline, CDR1 is SGHTA, CDR2 FQGNSA. This CDR3 comprises 16 residues. V shed 1 base and J shed 2 bases, with 12 bases lying between them. The CDR3 region is CASSLVGPNPGNTIYF. The CDR3, as DNA: TGTGCCAGCAGCTTAGTGGGCCCAAACCCTGGAAACACCATATATTTT. The whole variable domain, remainder taken from reference TRBV7-2 and TRBJ1-3, is GAGVSQSPSNKVTEKGKDVELRCDPISGHTALYWYRQSLGQGLEFLIYFQGNSAPDKSGLPSDRFSAERTGGSVSTLTIQRTQQEDSAVYLCASSLVGPNPGNTIYFGEGSWLTVV.

The rearrangement joins TRBV4-1 to TRBJ2-1; 8 bases agree with TRBD2. V lost 4 bases and J lost 8; bases outside the gene matches: 13. Germline V CDR1 and CDR2: MGHRA, YSYEKL. The CDR3 has 16 residues. For the CDR3, the DNA is TGCGCCAGCAGCCTTACACTAGCGGTTGTTAAGGATGAGCAGTTCTTC. It is translated as CASSLTLAVVKDEQFF.

Here the CDR3 reads CASSLGRGDQPQHF. The CDR3 nucleotides are TGCGCCAGCAGTCTCGGGCGGGGTGATCAGCCCCAGCATTTT. The chain is built from TRBV10-2 and TRBJ1-5; D call uncertain. CDR3 length equals 14 residues. Looked up from germline, CDR1 is WSHSY and CDR2 is SAAADI. Trimming shortened V by 5 bases and J by 5 bases, and 13 bases separated the two germline ends.

The rearrangement links TRBV11-2 to TRBJ2-5; D gene unclear. Trimming pared 1 base from V and 2 bases from J, leaving 8 bases between. The V gene's germline CDR1 is SGHAT and CDR2 FQNNGV. The CDR3 extends over 14 amino acids. CDR3 sequence (DNA): TGTGCCAGCAGCTTAGGCGGTAGTCAAGAGACCCAGTACTTC. Translating gives CASSLGGSQETQYF.